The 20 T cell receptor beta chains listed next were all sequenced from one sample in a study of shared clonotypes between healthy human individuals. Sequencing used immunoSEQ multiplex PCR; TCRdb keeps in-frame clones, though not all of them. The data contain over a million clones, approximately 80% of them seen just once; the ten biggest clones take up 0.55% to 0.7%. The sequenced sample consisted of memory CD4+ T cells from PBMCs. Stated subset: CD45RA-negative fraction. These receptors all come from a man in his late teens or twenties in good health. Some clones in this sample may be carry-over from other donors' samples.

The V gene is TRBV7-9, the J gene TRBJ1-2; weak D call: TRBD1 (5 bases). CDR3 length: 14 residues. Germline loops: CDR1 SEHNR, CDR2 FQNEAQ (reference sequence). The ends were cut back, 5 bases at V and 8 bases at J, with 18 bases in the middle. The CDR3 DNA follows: TGTGCCAGCAGCCCAGGGCTCGTAGCTTGGGGCTACACCTTC. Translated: CASSPGLVAWGYTF.

The CDR3 is CASGGLAGRGEQYF. The CDR3 DNA is TGTGCCAGCGGCGGACTAGCGGGAAGAGGCGAGCAGTACTTC. The chain joins TRBV6-1 to TRBJ2-7; 12 bases fit TRBD2. Germline assignment: CDR1 MNHNS and CDR2 SASEGT. The CDR3 consists of 14 residues. V lost 8 bases and J lost 6; bases outside the gene matches: 8.

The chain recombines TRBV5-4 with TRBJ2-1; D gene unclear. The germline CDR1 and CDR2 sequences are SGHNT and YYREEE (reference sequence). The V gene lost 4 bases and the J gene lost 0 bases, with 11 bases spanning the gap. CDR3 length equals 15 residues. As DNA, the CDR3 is TGTGCCAGCAGCCCCAGTTCAGCCTCCTACAATGAGCAGTTCTTC. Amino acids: CASSPSSASYNEQFF.

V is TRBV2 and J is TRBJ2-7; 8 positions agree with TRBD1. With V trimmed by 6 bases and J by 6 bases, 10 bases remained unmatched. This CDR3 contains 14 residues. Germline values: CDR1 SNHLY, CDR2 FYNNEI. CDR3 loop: CASRRPGTGGEQYF. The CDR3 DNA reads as TGTGCCAGCAGACGTCCTGGGACAGGCGGCGAGCAGTACTTC.

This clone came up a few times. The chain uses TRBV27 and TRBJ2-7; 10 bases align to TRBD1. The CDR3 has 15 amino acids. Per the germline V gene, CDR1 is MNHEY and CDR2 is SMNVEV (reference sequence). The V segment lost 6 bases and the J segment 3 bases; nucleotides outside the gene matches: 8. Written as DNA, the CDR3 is TGTGCCAGCAGCCGGGACAGGGGCGATTACTACGAGCAGTACTTC. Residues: CASSRDRGDYYEQYF.

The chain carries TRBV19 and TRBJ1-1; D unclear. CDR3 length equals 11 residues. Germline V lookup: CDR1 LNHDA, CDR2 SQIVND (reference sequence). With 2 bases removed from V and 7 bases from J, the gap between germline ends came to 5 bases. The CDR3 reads CASSIRGEAFF. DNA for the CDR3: TGTGCCAGTAGTATACGGGGTGAAGCTTTCTTT. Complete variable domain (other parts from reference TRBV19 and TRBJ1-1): DGGITQSPKYLFRKEGQNVTLSCEQNLNHDAMYWYRQDPGQGLRLIYYSQIVNDFQKGDIAEGYSVSREKKESFPLTVTSAQKNPTAFYLCASSIRGEAFFGQGTRLTVV.

CDR3 nucleotide sequence: TGCGCCAGCAGCTACGGACGGGACTCCTACGAGCAGTACTTC. As protein: CASSYGRDSYEQYF. V usage is TRBV5-1 and J usage is TRBJ2-7; a possible D gene is TRBD2 (5 bases). The germline V gene has CDR1 SGHRS and CDR2 YFSETQ. This CDR3 is 14 amino acids long. V lost 3 bases and J 0 bases, leaving 10 bases between the germline ends.

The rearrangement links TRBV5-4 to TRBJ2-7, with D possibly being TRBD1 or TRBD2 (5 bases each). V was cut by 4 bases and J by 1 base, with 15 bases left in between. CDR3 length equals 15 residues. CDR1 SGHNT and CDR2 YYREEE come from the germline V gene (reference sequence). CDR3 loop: CASSHPGTLSYEQYF. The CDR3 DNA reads TGTGCCAGCAGCCATCCCGGGACGCTATCCTACGAGCAGTACTTC.

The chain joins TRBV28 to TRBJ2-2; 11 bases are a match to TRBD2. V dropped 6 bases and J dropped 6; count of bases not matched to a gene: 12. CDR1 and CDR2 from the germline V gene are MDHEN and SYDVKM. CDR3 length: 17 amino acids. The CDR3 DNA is TGTGCCAGCAGACGCCAAACTAGCGGGAGAAGGGCCGGGGAGCTGTTTTTT. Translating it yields CASRRQTSGRRAGELFF. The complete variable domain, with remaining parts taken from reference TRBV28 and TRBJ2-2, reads DVKVTQSSRYLVKRTGEKVFLECVQDMDHENMFWYRQDPGLGLRLIYFSYDVKMKEKGDIPEGYSVSREKKERFSLILESASTNQTSMYLCASRRQTSGRRAGELFFGEGSRLTVL.

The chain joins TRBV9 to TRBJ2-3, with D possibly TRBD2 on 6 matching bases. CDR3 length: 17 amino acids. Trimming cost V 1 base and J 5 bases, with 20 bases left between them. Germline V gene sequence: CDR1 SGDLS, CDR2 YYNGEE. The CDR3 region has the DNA TGTGCCAGCAGCGTACAGGGACGGGGTCCGGAGGGAGATACGCAGTATTTT. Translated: CASSVQGRGPEGDTQYF.

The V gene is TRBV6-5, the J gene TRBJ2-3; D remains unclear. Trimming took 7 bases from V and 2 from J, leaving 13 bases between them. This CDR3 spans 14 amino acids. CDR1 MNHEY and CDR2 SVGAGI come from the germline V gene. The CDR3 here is CASMELQFTDTQYF. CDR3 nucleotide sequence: TGTGCCAGCATGGAATTGCAGTTCACAGATACGCAGTATTTT.

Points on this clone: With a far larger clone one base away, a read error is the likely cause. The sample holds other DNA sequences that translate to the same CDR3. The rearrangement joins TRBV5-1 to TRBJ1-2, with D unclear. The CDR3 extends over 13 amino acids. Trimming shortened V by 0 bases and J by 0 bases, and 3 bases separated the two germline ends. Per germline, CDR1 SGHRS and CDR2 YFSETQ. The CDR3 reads CASSLEANYGYTF. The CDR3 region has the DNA TGCGCCAGCAGCTTGGAGGCTAACTATGGCTACACCTTC.

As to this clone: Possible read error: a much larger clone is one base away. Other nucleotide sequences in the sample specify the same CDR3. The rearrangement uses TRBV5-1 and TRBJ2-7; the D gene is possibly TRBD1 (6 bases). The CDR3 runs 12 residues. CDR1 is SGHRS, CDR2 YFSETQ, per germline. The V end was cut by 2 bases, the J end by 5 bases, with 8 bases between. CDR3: CASSLSGDEQYF. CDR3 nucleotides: TGCGCCAGCAGCTTATCAGGGGACGAGCAGTACTTC.

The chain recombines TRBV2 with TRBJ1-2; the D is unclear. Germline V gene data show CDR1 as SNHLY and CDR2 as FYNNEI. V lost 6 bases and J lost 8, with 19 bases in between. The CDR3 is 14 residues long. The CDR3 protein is CASRPGLSTGGYTF. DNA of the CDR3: TGTGCCAGCAGGCCCGGCCTCTCGACGGGAGGCTACACCTTC.

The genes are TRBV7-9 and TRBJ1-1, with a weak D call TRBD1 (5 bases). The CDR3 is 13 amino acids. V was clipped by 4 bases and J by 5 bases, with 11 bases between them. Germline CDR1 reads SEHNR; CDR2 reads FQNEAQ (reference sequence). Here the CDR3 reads CASSSREWTEAFF. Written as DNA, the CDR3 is TGTGCCAGCAGCTCCAGGGAGTGGACTGAAGCTTTCTTT.

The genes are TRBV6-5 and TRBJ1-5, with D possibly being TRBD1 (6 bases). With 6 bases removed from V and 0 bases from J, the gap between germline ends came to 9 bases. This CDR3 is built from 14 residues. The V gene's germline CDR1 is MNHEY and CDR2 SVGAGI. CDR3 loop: CASRHRDSNQPQHF. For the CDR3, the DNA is TGTGCCAGCAGGCACAGGGATAGCAATCAGCCCCAGCATTTT.

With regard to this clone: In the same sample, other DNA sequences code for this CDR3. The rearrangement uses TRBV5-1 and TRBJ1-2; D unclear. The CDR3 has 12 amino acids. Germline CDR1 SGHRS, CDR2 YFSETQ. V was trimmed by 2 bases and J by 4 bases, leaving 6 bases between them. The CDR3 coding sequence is TGCGCCAGCAGCTTAGACGGCTATGGCTACACCTTC. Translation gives CASSLDGYGYTF.

CDR3 protein: CATPISYNEQFF. The CDR3 DNA reads TGTGCCACCCCTATTTCCTACAATGAGCAGTTCTTC. The chain has TRBV9 and TRBJ2-1; no clear D gene. The CDR3 is 12 residues long. Per the germline V gene, CDR1 is SGDLS and CDR2 is YYNGEE. The ends were cut back, 9 bases at V and 1 base at J, with 8 bases in the middle. Supplemented by reference TRBV9 and TRBJ2-1, the full variable domain reads DSGVTQTPKHLITATGQRVTLRCSPRSGDLSVYWYQQSLDQGLQFLIQYYNGEERAKGNILERFSAQQFPDLHSELNLSSLELGDSALYFCATPISYNEQFFGPGTRLTVL.

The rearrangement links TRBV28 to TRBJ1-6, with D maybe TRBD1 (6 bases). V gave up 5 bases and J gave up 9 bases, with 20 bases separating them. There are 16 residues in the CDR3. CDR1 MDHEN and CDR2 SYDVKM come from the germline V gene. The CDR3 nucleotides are TGTGCCAGCAGTCGAACAGCGGGGGGGCTGGGTTCACCCCTCCACTTT. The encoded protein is CASSRTAGGLGSPLHF.

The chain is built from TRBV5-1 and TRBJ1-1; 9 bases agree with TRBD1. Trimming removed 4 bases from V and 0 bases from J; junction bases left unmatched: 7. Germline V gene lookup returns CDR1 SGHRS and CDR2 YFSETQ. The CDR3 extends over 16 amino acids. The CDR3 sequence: CASSLIQGAVNTEAFF. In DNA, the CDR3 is TGCGCCAGCAGCCTCATACAGGGGGCGGTGAACACTGAAGCTTTCTTT.